The clone carrying this T cell receptor beta chain was detected many times. Its target is unknown. Deletions cut 5 bases from V and 4 bases from J, with 14 bases between. CDR3 size: 14 residues. The germline gives CDR1 SEHNR, CDR2 FQNEAQ (reference sequence). Using its own MiXCR run on the 5' RACE reads, TCRdb lists one record per CDR3 protein. The data hold about 220,000 distinct CDR3 sequences, with roughly 3.3% observed a single time. This sample was taken from a study of T cells after yellow fever vaccination. Findings and limits, study-wide: A faster peak, day 5 versus 15, was reached by the weaker secondary response.

The source of this sequence is a man between 18 and 35 years old who received the YFV17D yellow fever vaccine. Sequencing used CD4+ T cells sorted from PBMCs, obtained 10 days after the yellow fever booster vaccination. The genes are TRBV7-9 and TRBJ1-2, with D possibly TRBD1 on 5 matching bases. The CDR3 DNA is TGTGCCAGCAGCCCCCAGGGAGGCCCCTATGGCTACACCTTC. Its translation is CASSPQGGPYGYTF.